The clone carrying this TCR beta chain appeared once. Other DNA sequences of this sample code for an identical CDR3. The data are from a study of blood T cell repertoires in COVID-19. In the study overall: PBMCs, B-cell-depleted T cells, or T cells provided the cDNA or gDNA that made up the material.

TCRdb keeps only in-frame clones here, not all; method: immunoSEQ multiplex PCR. Here the sample spans about 300,000 clones, about nine tenths being singletons. CDR1 and CDR2 (germline): SNHLY, FYNNEI. The length of the CDR3 is 14 residues. With 6 bases removed from V and 4 bases from J, the gap between germline ends came to 15 bases. This chain joins TRBV2 and TRBJ2-5; weak D call: TRBD2 (5 bases). This receptor was identified in a woman aged 40 to 49 who had recovered from COVID-19. The sample taken for sequencing was PBMCs or T cells enriched from blood (not recorded which). The CDR3, as DNA: TGTGCCAGCAGCGAGGGCCGAGGAGGAGAGACCCAGTACTTC. Its protein product is CASSEGRGGETQYF.